The 4 T cell receptor beta chains given below trace back to one sample, sequenced in a study of early T cells in non-severe SARS-CoV-2 infection. From the 5' RACE reads, TCRdb called clonotypes with MiXCR, one entry per CDR3 protein. The repertoire holds about 90,000 distinct CDR3 sequences, under 15% seen once, with 5.5% to 8% in the top ten. The sequencing input was whole blood. These receptors were obtained from an adult who was a healthcare worker with PCR-confirmed SARS-CoV-2 infection or an uninfected control (not recorded which).

This clonotype was recorded a few times. The rearrangement uses TRBV12-3 or TRBV12-4 and TRBJ2-2, with D hard to call. Trimming removed 5 bases at V and 5 bases at J, with 3 bases between. The CDR3 has 11 residues. In DNA form, the CDR3 reads TGTGCCAGCAGTACGACCGGGGAGCTGTTTTTT. Residues: CASSTTGELFF.

The chain recombines TRBV27 with TRBJ1-1; 7 nucleotides line up with TRBD1. Germline-derived CDR1 and CDR2 are MNHEY and SMNVEV (reference sequence). This CDR3 contains 16 residues. The ends lost 4 bases at V and 4 bases at J; junction bases unmatched: 12. In DNA form, the CDR3 reads TGTGCCAGCAGTTGGGCGGGAGGGGGCGCCGGCACTGAAGCTTTCTTT. It yields the protein CASSWAGGGAGTEAFF.

This clonotype was seen at least ten times. This chain joins TRBV10-1 and TRBJ2-1; no firm D call. Deletions cut 4 bases from V and 9 bases from J, with 13 bases between. CDR3 length equals 13 residues. Germline V CDR1 and CDR2: WNHNN, SYGVQD (reference sequence). CDR3 in DNA: TGCGCCAGCAGTGTAGTCCCGGAGTCTGAGCAGTTCTTC. This codes for CASSVVPESEQFF.

The V and J genes are TRBV28 and TRBJ2-2; a weak D match, TRBD1 (8 bases). V was cut by 3 bases and J by 4 bases, with 12 bases left in between. The CDR3 consists of 15 residues. Germline CDR1 and CDR2: MDHEN and SYDVKM. The CDR3 DNA is TGTGCCAGCAGTTTGACAGGGGAGGGCACCGGGGAGCTGTTTTTT. Amino acid sequence: CASSLTGEGTGELFF.